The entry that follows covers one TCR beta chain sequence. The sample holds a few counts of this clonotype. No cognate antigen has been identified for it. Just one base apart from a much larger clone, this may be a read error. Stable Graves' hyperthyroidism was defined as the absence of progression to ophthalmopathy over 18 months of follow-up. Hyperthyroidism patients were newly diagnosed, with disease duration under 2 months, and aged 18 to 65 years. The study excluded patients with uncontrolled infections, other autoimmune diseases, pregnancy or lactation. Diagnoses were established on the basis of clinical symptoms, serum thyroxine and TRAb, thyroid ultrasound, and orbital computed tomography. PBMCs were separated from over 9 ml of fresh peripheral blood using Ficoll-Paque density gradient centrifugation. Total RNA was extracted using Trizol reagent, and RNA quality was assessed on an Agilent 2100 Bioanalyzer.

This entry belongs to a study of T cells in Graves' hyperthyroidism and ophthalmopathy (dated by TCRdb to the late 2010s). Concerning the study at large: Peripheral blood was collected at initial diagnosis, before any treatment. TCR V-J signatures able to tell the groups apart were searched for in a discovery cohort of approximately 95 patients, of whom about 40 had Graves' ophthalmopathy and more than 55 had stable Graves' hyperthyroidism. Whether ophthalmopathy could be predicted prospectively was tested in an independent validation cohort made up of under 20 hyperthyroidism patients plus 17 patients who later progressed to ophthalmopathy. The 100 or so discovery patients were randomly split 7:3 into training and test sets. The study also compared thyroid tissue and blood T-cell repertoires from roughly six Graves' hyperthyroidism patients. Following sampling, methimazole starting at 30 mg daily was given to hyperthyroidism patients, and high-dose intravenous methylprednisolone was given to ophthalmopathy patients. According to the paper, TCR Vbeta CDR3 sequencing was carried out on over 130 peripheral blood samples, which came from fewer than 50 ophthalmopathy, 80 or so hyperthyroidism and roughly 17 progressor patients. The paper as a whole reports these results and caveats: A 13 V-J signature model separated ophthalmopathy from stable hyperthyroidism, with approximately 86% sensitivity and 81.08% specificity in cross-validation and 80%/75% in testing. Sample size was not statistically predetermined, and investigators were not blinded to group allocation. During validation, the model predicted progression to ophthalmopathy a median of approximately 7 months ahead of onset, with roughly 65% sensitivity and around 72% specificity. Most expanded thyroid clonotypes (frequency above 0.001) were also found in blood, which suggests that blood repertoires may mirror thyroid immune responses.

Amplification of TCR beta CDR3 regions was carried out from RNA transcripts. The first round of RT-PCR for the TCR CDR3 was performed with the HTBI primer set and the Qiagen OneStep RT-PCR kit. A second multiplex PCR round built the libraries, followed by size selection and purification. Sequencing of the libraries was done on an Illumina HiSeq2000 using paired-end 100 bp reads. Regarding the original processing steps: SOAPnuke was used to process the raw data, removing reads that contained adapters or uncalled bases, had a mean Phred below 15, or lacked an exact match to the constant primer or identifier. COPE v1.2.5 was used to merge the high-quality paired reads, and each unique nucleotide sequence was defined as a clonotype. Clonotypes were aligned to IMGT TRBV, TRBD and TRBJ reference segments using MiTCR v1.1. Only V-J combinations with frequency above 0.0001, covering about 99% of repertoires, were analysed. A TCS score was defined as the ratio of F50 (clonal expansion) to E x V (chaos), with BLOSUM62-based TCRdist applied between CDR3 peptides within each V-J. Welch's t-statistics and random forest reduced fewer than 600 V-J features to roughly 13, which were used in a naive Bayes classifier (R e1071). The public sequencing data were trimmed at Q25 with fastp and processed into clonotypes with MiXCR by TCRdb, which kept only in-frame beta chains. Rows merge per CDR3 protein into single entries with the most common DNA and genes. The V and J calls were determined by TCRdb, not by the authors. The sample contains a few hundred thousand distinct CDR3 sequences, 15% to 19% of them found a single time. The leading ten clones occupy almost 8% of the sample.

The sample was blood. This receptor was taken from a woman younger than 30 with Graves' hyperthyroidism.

The DNA is as follows: TGCGCCAGCAGCCGCTTGACAGGGGGCCCCGGCGAGCAGTTCTTC. Translated, it reads CASSRLTGGPGEQFF. This receptor chain uses TRBV5-1 and TRBJ2-1; 10 central bases correspond to TRBD1. Counted from cysteine to phenylalanine, this CDR3 has 15 amino acids. The kept DNA is CDR3 alone, 45 bases in frame from the first base. Sequences SGHRS (CDR1) and YFSETQ (CDR2) are obtained from the germline V gene. The junction shows trimming of 4 bases on V and 10 bases on J, and the gene matches do not reach 11 bases of it.